Given below is one T cell receptor beta chain in context. The antigen this receptor binds is unknown. Nothing much larger sits one base from this clone, and base qualities are not available. The data belong to a study of a mutant IDH1 vaccine in newly diagnosed glioma (dated by TCRdb to the early 2020s). Looking at the study overall: Patients were given eight vaccinations, in weeks 1, 3, 5, 7, 11, 15, 19 and 23, which matched visits V03 through V10. Vaccination started 4-6 weeks after radiotherapy alone, or was given together with temozolomide cycles in the groups whose treatment included chemotherapy. Of the roughly 31 treated patients, around 60% were male and around 40% were female, and the mean age was 40.4 years. Prior to enrollment, standard therapy consisting of radiotherapy alone, temozolomide alone, or radiochemotherapy with temozolomide had been administered to patients, with the combination being received by most patients. Peripheral blood was drawn at six visits: V03 (baseline), V05, V07, V10, V12 and V13. For exploratory analyses, longitudinal TCRB deep sequencing was carried out in about 26 treated patients wherever samples were available. Overall results and qualifications from the work: Changes in the top peripheral T cell clonotypes picked up by TCRB sequencing did not appear to be linked to pseudoprogression. According to the authors, sample limitations meant that analyses of patient blood samples could not be reproduced. Availability determined which PBMC samples were chosen for TCRB deep sequencing. Vaccine-induced immune responses across multiple MHC alleles were detected in about 92% of patients.

V lost 0 bases and J lost 3 bases, and the count of bases not matched to a germline gene is 6. The CDR3 starts with the cysteine, ends with the phenylalanine, and has 16 residues. Here the CDR3 DNA is all that survives: 48 bases in frame from base 1. The germline V gene sets CDR1 to SGDLS and CDR2 to YYNGEE. The time point label on this specimen signifies: week 11, during vaccination. Every vaccine dose consisted of 300 ug of a 20-mer mutant IDH1 peptide in Montanide, administered subcutaneously together with topical imiquimod. Donors had newly diagnosed WHO grade 3 or 4 IDH1-mutant astrocytomas with loss of nuclear ATRX. The samples were drawn from NOA16, a multicentre, single-arm, open-label phase I trial in Germany that tested a mutant IDH1 peptide vaccine in humans for the first time. The DNeasy Blood and Tissue Kit was used to extract genomic DNA from EDTA blood for TCRB sequencing. Library method: the immunoSEQ multiplex PCR assay. Rearranged TCR beta chain sequences were amplified with the hsTCRB Kit following the manufacturer's protocol. An Illumina MiSeq was used to sequence the TCRB libraries. In the source study's methods: The kit vendor's proprietary platform handled demultiplexing, trimming and gene mapping. This is the immuneACCESS table as TCRdb keeps it, with only in-frame sequences that have V and J called. A part of the clones is gone; compared with another copy, unresolved V genes explain less than half, and the rest is unexplained. The DNA was the basis for D and trimming; V, J and clone size are from that table. This sample gives about 110,000 clones in total; roughly 90% of them show up just once. Of the sample, under 0.8% falls within the top ten clones.

Recombination connected TRBV9 to TRBJ2-5; TRBD2 matches 9 bases in the middle. The source material was PBMCs, sampled from a glioma patient whose treatment included an IDH1 peptide vaccine. This receptor was obtained from a woman in her forties or fifties with glioma. The DNA sequence is given as TGTGCCAGCAGCGTAGAAGGTGCGGGAGGGGAAGAGACCCAGTACTTC. The resulting protein is CASSVEGAGGEETQYF.